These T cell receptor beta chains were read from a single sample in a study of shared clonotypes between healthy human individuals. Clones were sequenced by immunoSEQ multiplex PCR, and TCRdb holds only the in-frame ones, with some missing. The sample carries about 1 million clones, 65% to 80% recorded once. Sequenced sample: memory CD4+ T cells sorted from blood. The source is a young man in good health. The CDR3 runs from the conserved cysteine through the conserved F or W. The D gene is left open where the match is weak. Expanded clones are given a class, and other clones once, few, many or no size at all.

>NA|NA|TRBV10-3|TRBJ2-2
CAIRPQGSGELFF
TGTGCCATCAGACCCCAGGGGTCCGGGGAGCTGTTTTTT
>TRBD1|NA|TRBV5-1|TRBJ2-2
CASRLGTGETGELFF
TGCGCCAGCAGACTCGGGACAGGGGAAACCGGGGAGCTGTTTTTT
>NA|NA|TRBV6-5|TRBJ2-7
CASSYGAASYEQYF
TGTGCCAGCAGTTACGGGGCGGCGTCCTACGAGCAGTACTTC
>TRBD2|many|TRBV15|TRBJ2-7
CATSSRTSGAYEQYF
TGTGCCACCAGCAGCAGGACTAGCGGGGCCTACGAGCAGTACTTC
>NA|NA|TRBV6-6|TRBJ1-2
CASSLTTSDGQRGYTF
TGTGCCAGCAGTTTAACAACATCGGACGGACAGAGAGGCTACACCTTC
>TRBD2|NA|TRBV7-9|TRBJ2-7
CASRYGLAGKDEQYF
TGTGCCAGCAGGTATGGACTAGCGGGAAAGGACGAGCAGTACTTC
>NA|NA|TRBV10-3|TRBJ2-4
CAISEQVSVGKNIQYF
TGTGCCATCAGTGAGCAGGTTAGCGTCGGCAAAAACATTCAGTACTTC
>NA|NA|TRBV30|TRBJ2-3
CAWSGPRADTQYF
TGTGCCTGGAGTGGGCCCCGGGCAGATACGCAGTATTTT
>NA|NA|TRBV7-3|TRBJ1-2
CASSSLRGVDGYTF
TGTGCCAGCAGCTCCCTTCGGGGGGTTGATGGCTACACCTTC
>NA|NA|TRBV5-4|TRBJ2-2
CASSAQPGTGELFF
TGTGCCAGCAGCGCGCAACCGGGCACCGGGGAGCTGTTTTTT
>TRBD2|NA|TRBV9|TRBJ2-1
CASSVERSGRSYNEQFF
TGTGCCAGCAGCGTAGAGAGGAGCGGGAGATCCTACAATGAGCAGTTCTTC
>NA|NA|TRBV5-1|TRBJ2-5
CASSLTPTTQETQYF
TGCGCCAGCAGCTTGACACCTACCACCCAAGAGACCCAGTACTTC
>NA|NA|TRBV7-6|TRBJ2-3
CASSFSGTDTQYF
TGTGCCAGCAGCTTCAGCGGCACAGATACGCAGTATTTT
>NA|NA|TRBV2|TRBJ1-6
CASSQLEYNSPLHF
TGTGCCAGCAGTCAACTGGAGTATAATTCACCCCTCCACTTT
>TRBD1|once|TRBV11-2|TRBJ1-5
CASSQYGQGGKQPQHF
TGTGCCAGCAGCCAATACGGACAGGGGGGGAAACAGCCCCAGCATTTT
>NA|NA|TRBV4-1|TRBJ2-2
CASSHDLGSNTGELFF
TGCGCCAGCAGCCACGATCTAGGGTCGAACACCGGGGAGCTGTTTTTT
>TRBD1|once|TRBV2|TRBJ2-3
CASLRTGPSTDTQYF
TGTGCCAGCCTTAGGACAGGGCCGAGCACAGATACGCAGTATTTT
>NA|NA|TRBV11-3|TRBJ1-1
CASSLGEKTEAFF
TGTGCCAGCAGCTTAGGGGAAAAGACTGAAGCTTTCTTT
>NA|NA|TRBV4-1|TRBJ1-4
CASSQVRGGNEKLFF
TGCGCCAGCAGCCAAGTACGAGGAGGTAATGAAAAACTGTTTTTT
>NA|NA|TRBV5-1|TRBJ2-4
CASSLEGRTKNIQYF
TGCGCCAGCAGCTTGGAGGGCAGGACCAAAAACATTCAGTACTTC
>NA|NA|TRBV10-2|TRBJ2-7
CASSERQGAYEQYF
TGCGCCAGCAGTGAGCGCCAGGGCGCCTACGAGCAGTACTTC
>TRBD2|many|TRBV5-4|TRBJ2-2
CASRQGLAGDGELFF
TGTGCCAGCAGACAGGGACTAGCGGGTGACGGGGAGCTGTTTTTT
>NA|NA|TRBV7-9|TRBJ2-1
CASSWGSGSEQFF
TGTGCCAGCAGCTGGGGTTCGGGGTCTGAGCAGTTCTTC
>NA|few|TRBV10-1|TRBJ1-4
CASSAGGDIRKLFF
TGCGCCAGCAGTGCTGGAGGTGATATCCGAAAACTGTTTTTT
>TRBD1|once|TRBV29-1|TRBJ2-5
CSVEDMGQQETQYF
TGCAGCGTTGAAGATATGGGACAGCAAGAGACCCAGTACTTC
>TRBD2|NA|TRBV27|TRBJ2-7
CASRSGASYEQYF
TGTGCCAGCCGTAGCGGGGCCAGCTACGAGCAGTACTTC
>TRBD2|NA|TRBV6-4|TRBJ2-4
CASTKEGGRKNIQYF
TGTGCCAGCACCAAAGAAGGCGGGAGGAAAAACATTCAGTACTTC